These 27 T cell receptor beta chains came from one sample sequenced in a study of OX40 agonist ivuxolimab in advanced cancers. The library was produced with the immunoSEQ multiplex PCR assay. The table comes from immuneACCESS by way of TCRdb, which keeps in-frame sequences with V and J called. Part of the clones is missing from these tables; in studies checked, under half for an unresolved V gene and the rest for unknown reasons. For this sample the table gives roughly 82,000 clones, of which roughly 90% were detected only once. The biggest ten clones account for 9% to 10% of the sample. Sequencing was performed on CD4+ or CD8+ T cells sorted from blood, taken in a trial of the OX40 agonist ivuxolimab. The receptors here all came from an adult with an advanced solid tumor such as melanoma, head and neck, liver or kidney cancer.

The chain employs TRBV11-2 and TRBJ1-5; D is undetermined. This CDR3 comprises 15 residues. Germline V lookup: CDR1 SGHAT, CDR2 FQNNGV. V was cut by 1 base and J by 6 bases, with 13 bases left in between. In DNA, the CDR3 is TGTGCCAGCAGCTTAGGAGGTCCGGAAGCTCAGCCCCAGCATTTT. Its translation: CASSLGGPEAQPQHF.

The chain recombines TRBV9 with TRBJ2-3; D is undetermined. The CDR3 contains 12 residues. Germline V lookup: CDR1 SGDLS, CDR2 YYNGEE. Between the trimmed V and J ends, which lost 2 bases and 4 bases, there was a span of 5 bases. The CDR3 DNA follows: TGTGCCAGCAGCGTCATCCCAGATACGCAGTATTTT. Amino acids: CASSVIPDTQYF.

This chain connects TRBV5-6 to TRBJ1-6; no firm D call. Trimming took 0 bases from V and 10 from J, leaving 11 bases between them. CDR1 is SGHDT and CDR2 is YYEEEE in the germline V gene. The CDR3 runs 14 residues. The CDR3 DNA reads as TGTGCCAGCAGCTTGGACAGATTCGGATCACCCCTCCACTTT. Protein: CASSLDRFGSPLHF.

The chain joins TRBV2 to TRBJ2-4; possible D gene TRBD2, 6 bases. The CDR3 spans 18 residues. From germline, CDR1 is SNHLY and CDR2 FYNNEI. The V end was cut by 1 base, the J end by 0 bases, with 16 bases between. CDR3 sequence (DNA): TGTGCCAGCAGTGAAGGAGGGTCGGGGGATTTAGCCAAAAACATTCAGTACTTC. Its protein product is CASSEGGSGDLAKNIQYF.

V is TRBV2 and J is TRBJ1-5; the D gene is possibly TRBD1 (5 bases). V was clipped by 5 bases and J by 3 bases, with 8 bases between them. CDR1 SNHLY and CDR2 FYNNEI come from the germline V gene. CDR3 size: 13 residues. CDR3 sequence: CASSPDINQPQHF. CDR3 bases: TGTGCCAGCAGTCCGGACATCAATCAGCCCCAGCATTTT. Full variable domain (remainder filled in from reference TRBV2 and TRBJ1-5): EPEVTQTPSHQVTQMGQEVILRCVPISNHLYFYWYRQILGQKVEFLVSFYNNEISEKSEIFDDQFSVERPDGSNFTLKIRSTKLEDSAMYFCASSPDINQPQHFGDGTRLSIL.

The chain joins TRBV5-1 to TRBJ2-1; TRBD2 agrees at 12 bases. V trimming: 3 bases; J trimming: 7 bases; junction bases outside the gene matches: 5. Germline-derived CDR1 and CDR2 are SGHRS and YFSETQ. The CDR3 spans 15 residues. The CDR3 DNA reads TGCGCCAGCAGCTCGCCTAGCGGGGGGGTGAATGAGCAGTTCTTC. The encoded protein is CASSSPSGGVNEQFF.

This clone appeared a single time. J is TRBJ2-7 and V is TRBV7-9; TRBD1 aligns across 8 bases. The V segment lost 7 bases and the J segment 5 bases; nucleotides outside the gene matches: 7. This CDR3 contains 13 residues. The germline V gene encodes CDR1 SEHNR and CDR2 FQNEAQ (reference sequence). The CDR3 here is CASTHGQGNEQYF. CDR3 DNA: TGTGCCAGCACCCACGGACAGGGCAACGAGCAGTACTTC.

The rearrangement uses TRBV2 and TRBJ2-1, with TRBD2 matching over 8 bases. Per the germline V gene, CDR1 is SNHLY and CDR2 is FYNNEI. Unmatched junction bases numbered 5, after V lost 7 bases and J lost 0 bases. This CDR3 comprises 15 residues. DNA of the CDR3: TGTGCCAGCAAAGCGGGAGCGACCTCCTACAATGAGCAGTTCTTC. Its protein product is CASKAGATSYNEQFF.

This clone has more than one count but fewer than ten. The V and J genes are TRBV14 and TRBJ2-1; TRBD2 might be the D (5 bases). Germline V gene sequence: CDR1 SGHDN, CDR2 FVKESK. The CDR3 runs 16 residues. Trimming took 1 base from V and 4 from J, leaving 14 bases between them. This CDR3 is CASSQGYGLFYNEQFF. The CDR3 DNA reads as TGTGCCAGCAGCCAAGGATACGGACTCTTTTACAATGAGCAGTTCTTC.

The V call is TRBV11-3, the J call TRBJ2-1; 7 bases line up with TRBD2. Germline V lookup: CDR1 SGHNT, CDR2 YENEEA. The CDR3 runs to 16 residues. V dropped 0 bases and J dropped 1; count of bases not matched to a gene: 3. DNA for the CDR3: TGTGCCAGCAGCTTAGAGTGGGGGGGATCCTACAATGAGCAGTTCTTC. Protein sequence: CASSLEWGGSYNEQFF.

The chain's CDR3 is CASSPNVGLAGYTF. DNA of the CDR3: TGTGCCAGCAGCCCCAATGTTGGGCTGGCCGGCTACACCTTC. J is TRBJ1-2 and V is TRBV7-2; D gene uncertain. There are 14 residues in the CDR3. Looked up from germline, CDR1 is SGHTA and CDR2 is FQGNSA. V dropped 5 bases and J dropped 8 bases, with 18 bases sitting between them.

The rearrangement links TRBV7-2 to TRBJ2-5; perhaps TRBD2 as D (6 bases). The J call may be wrong; the DNA end is better matched by TRBJ2-7. CDR3 length equals 13 residues. Germline CDR1 reads SGHTA; CDR2 reads FQGNSA. DNA of the CDR3: TGTGCCAGCAGCCGGGACTTTTCCTACGAGCAGTACTTC. This codes for CASSRDFSYEQYF.

The rearrangement links TRBV2 to TRBJ1-4, with D possibly being TRBD1 (6 bases). Germline lookup yields CDR1 SNHLY and CDR2 FYNNEI. V lost 5 bases and J lost 7, with 17 bases in between. The CDR3 is made up of 15 amino acids. As DNA, the CDR3 is TGTGCCAGCAGTTCGTGGGGGGCGCAGGTTGAAAAACTGTTTTTT. Residues: CASSSWGAQVEKLFF.

The chain combines TRBV11-2 with TRBJ2-7, with 12 bases that match TRBD2. Germline V CDR1 and CDR2: SGHAT, FQNNGV. J gave up 2 bases and V 5 bases, and 7 bases lay outside the gene matches. The CDR3 extends over 16 amino acids. CDR3 bases: TGTGCCAGCAGCGGGCGGACTAGCGGGGAGACCTACGAGCAGTACTTC. As protein: CASSGRTSGETYEQYF.

The chain couples TRBV5-1 to TRBJ2-3; TRBD1 might be the D (7 bases). The V gene's germline CDR1 is SGHRS and CDR2 YFSETQ. The CDR3 is made up of 16 amino acids. V dropped 0 bases and J dropped 2 bases, with 13 bases sitting between them. The CDR3 DNA follows: TGCGCCAGCAGCTTGGAGGGGGGACAGTACACAGATACGCAGTATTTT. Protein: CASSLEGGQYTDTQYF.

The V call is TRBV14, the J call TRBJ1-1; D is unclear. Germline values: CDR1 SGHDN, CDR2 FVKESK. The CDR3 consists of 16 residues. The V end lost 1 base, the J end lost 3 bases, and 15 bases lay between the germline ends. CDR3 DNA: TGTGCCAGCAGCCAAGCGGGAACCTTCAGACACACTGAAGCTTTCTTT. Its translation: CASSQAGTFRHTEAFF.

This rearrangement joins TRBV7-2 to TRBJ1-1; D remains ambiguous. From germline, CDR1 is SGHTA and CDR2 FQGNSA. V was shortened by 2 bases and J by 1 base, with 8 bases between the two germline ends. CDR3 length: 14 amino acids. The chain's CDR3 is CASSLRSWNTEAFF. The CDR3 DNA reads as TGTGCCAGCAGCTTAAGGTCCTGGAACACTGAAGCTTTCTTT.

The V and J genes are TRBV5-4 and TRBJ1-1; D ambiguous. This CDR3 has 14 amino acids. Trimming took off 0 bases at V and 1 base at J, with 7 bases between the two ends. The germline CDR1 and CDR2 sequences are SGHNT and YYREEE (reference sequence). The CDR3 reads CASSLGEGNTEAFF. CDR3 in DNA: TGTGCCAGCAGCTTGGGAGAGGGGAACACTGAAGCTTTCTTT.

This rearrangement joins TRBV10-1 to TRBJ2-3; 9 nucleotides match TRBD2. Germline V gene lookup returns CDR1 WNHNN and CDR2 SYGVQD (reference sequence). The trim removed 5 bases at V and 4 bases at J, leaving 4 bases unmatched. The CDR3 extends over 14 amino acids. For the CDR3, the DNA is TGCGCCAGCAGTCGGGGACTAGCATCAGATACGCAGTATTTT. Translated: CASSRGLASDTQYF.

Ten or more counts support this clone. This rearrangement joins TRBV18 to TRBJ2-7, with D perhaps being TRBD1 or TRBD2 (6 bases each). The CDR3 has 16 amino acids. Per the germline V gene, CDR1 is KGHSH and CDR2 is LQKENI. Trimming stripped 5 bases from V and 3 bases from J, with 20 bases between. In nucleotides, the CDR3 is TGTGCCAGCTCATCTGGGGGCACGGGACTTATCTACGAGCAGTACTTC. Protein sequence: CASSSGGTGLIYEQYF.

This sequence joins TRBV11-2 and TRBJ2-7, with a tentative D call TRBD2 (5 bases). Germline V gene lookup returns CDR1 SGHAT and CDR2 FQNNGV. This CDR3 comprises 11 residues. Trimming removed 5 bases at V and 3 bases at J, with 5 bases between. The CDR3 sequence: CASSRGYEQYF. CDR3 nucleotides: TGTGCCAGCAGCCGGGGCTACGAGCAGTACTTC. The whole variable domain, remainder taken from reference TRBV11-2 and TRBJ2-7, is EAGVAQSPRYKIIEKRQSVAFWCNPISGHATLYWYQQILGQGPKLLIQFQNNGVVDDSQLPKDRFSAERLKGVDSTLKIQPAKLEDSAVYLCASSRGYEQYFGPGTRLTVT.

V usage is TRBV7-8 and J usage is TRBJ2-7; a weak D match, TRBD1 (5 bases). The V gene lost 2 bases and the J gene lost 6 bases, with 20 bases spanning the gap. The CDR3 has 16 residues. The germline V gene has CDR1 SGHVS and CDR2 FQNEAQ. The CDR3 loop reads CASSLLYGASSSEQYF. CDR3 DNA sequence: TGTGCCAGCAGCTTATTGTATGGGGCCTCCAGTAGCGAGCAGTACTTC.

This chain uses TRBV2 with TRBJ1-4; D not resolved. Between the trimmed V and J ends, which lost 3 bases and 6 bases, there was a span of 5 bases. This CDR3 is 12 amino acids long. The germline V gene encodes CDR1 SNHLY and CDR2 FYNNEI. CDR3 coding DNA: TGTGCCAGCAGTGAGCGGGATGAAAAACTGTTTTTT. This sequence encodes CASSERDEKLFF. The full variable domain, in which reference TRBV2 and TRBJ1-4 provide the parts outside the CDR3, is EPEVTQTPSHQVTQMGQEVILRCVPISNHLYFYWYRQILGQKVEFLVSFYNNEISEKSEIFDDQFSVERPDGSNFTLKIRSTKLEDSAMYFCASSERDEKLFFGSGTQLSVL.

This chain uses TRBV5-1 with TRBJ1-3; 7 bases are a match to TRBD1. Unmatched junction bases numbered 11, after V lost 0 bases and J lost 2 bases. The CDR3 has 18 amino acids. CDR1 and CDR2 (germline): SGHRS, YFSETQ. This CDR3 reads CASSLAHGGTVTGNTIYF. CDR3 coding DNA: TGCGCCAGCAGCTTGGCCCACGGCGGGACAGTTACTGGAAACACCATATATTTT.

This sequence joins TRBV6-1 and TRBJ2-7; D call uncertain. V lost 4 bases and J lost 0, with 4 bases in between. The CDR3 runs 12 residues. CDR1 MNHNS and CDR2 SASEGT come from the germline V gene. The CDR3 here is CASSGYSYEQYF. In nucleotides, the CDR3 is TGTGCCAGCAGTGGATACTCCTACGAGCAGTACTTC.

CDR3 region: CASSFGTGNYGYTF. The CDR3 DNA reads TGTGCCAGCAGTTTCGGGACAGGGAACTATGGCTACACCTTC. The chain employs TRBV27 and TRBJ1-2, with 9 bases aligning to TRBD1. The V and J ends lost 3 bases and 2 bases, in that order; junction bases with no gene match: 1. Germline V gene lookup returns CDR1 MNHEY and CDR2 SMNVEV (reference sequence). This CDR3 is built from 14 residues.

CDR3 nucleotide sequence: TGTGCCAGCAGGTCACAGGGGGTCTACACTGAAGCTTTCTTT. Protein product: CASRSQGVYTEAFF. The chain employs TRBV27 and TRBJ1-1; 8 nucleotides match TRBD1. Germline V gives CDR1 MNHEY, CDR2 SMNVEV (reference sequence). With V trimmed by 6 bases and J by 3 bases, 6 bases remained unmatched. This CDR3 has 14 amino acids.